The next 32 T cell receptor beta chains were all read from a single sample in a study of shared clonotypes between healthy human individuals. The protocol was immunoSEQ multiplex PCR, while the TCRdb copy is restricted to in-frame clones and leaves out a portion. Here the sample spans a few million clones, 93% being singletons. Sequencing was performed on naive CD4+ T cells from PBMCs. The subset here: CD45RA+ positively selected. These TCRs come from a young man in good health. Some clones in this sample may be carry-over from other donors' samples.

Note on this clone: Other DNA sequences from this sample encode an identical CDR3 as well. The CDR3 here is CSAHTDTQYF. The DNA of the CDR3 is TGCAGTGCCCATACAGATACGCAGTATTTT. The gene calls are TRBV20-1 and TRBJ2-3, with unresolved D. V was clipped by 6 bases and J by 3 bases, with 4 bases between them. From germline, CDR1 is DFQATT and CDR2 SNEGSKA (reference sequence). The CDR3 has 10 amino acids.

The chain uses TRBV4-2 and TRBJ1-1; 10 bases align to TRBD1. With 2 bases clipped from V and 0 bases from J, the junction kept 9 bases outside the gene matches. The length of the CDR3 is 18 residues. The germline V gene encodes CDR1 LGHNA and CDR2 YNFKEQ. The CDR3, as DNA: TGTGCCAGCAGCCAATGGACAGGGGGAAACCACCTGAACACTGAAGCTTTCTTT. Translating it yields CASSQWTGGNHLNTEAFF.

This sequence joins TRBV5-1 and TRBJ2-5, with D perhaps matching TRBD1 (5 bases). There are 14 residues in the CDR3. CDR1 and CDR2 (germline): SGHRS, YFSETQ. V was clipped by 0 bases and J by 3 bases, with 9 bases between them. The CDR3 loop is CASSLEAREETQYF. The CDR3 coding sequence is TGCGCCAGCAGCTTGGAAGCCAGGGAAGAGACCCAGTACTTC.

The J gene is TRBJ1-1, the V gene TRBV5-5; D remains ambiguous. The germline V and J ends were trimmed by 1 base and 1 base, with 11 bases remaining between them. The germline V gene encodes CDR1 SGHKS and CDR2 YYEKEE (reference sequence). This CDR3 is 15 amino acids long. The CDR3 sequence: CASSLQTTQNTEAFF. CDR3 bases: TGTGCCAGCAGCTTGCAAACGACCCAGAACACTGAAGCTTTCTTT. The variable domain in full, completed from reference TRBV5-5 and TRBJ1-1, reads DAGVTQSPTHLIKTRGQQVTLRCSPISGHKSVSWYQQVLGQGPQFIFQYYEKEERGRGNFPDRFSARQFPNYSSELNVNALLLGDSALYLCASSLQTTQNTEAFFGQGTRLTVV.

The rearrangement links TRBV27 to TRBJ2-7, with a tentative D call TRBD1 (6 bases). Trimming removed 3 bases from V and 2 bases from J, with 14 bases in between. Germline loops: CDR1 MNHEY, CDR2 SMNVEV (reference sequence). The CDR3 has 15 residues. Here the CDR3 reads CASSFRRGGPYEQYF. Here the CDR3 DNA reads TGTGCCAGCAGTTTCCGACGAGGGGGTCCCTACGAGCAGTACTTC.

For this clone: Other DNA sequences in this sample translate to the same CDR3. The rearrangement joins TRBV29-1 to TRBJ2-2; D is possibly TRBD1 (6 bases). Germline assignment: CDR1 SQVTM and CDR2 ANQGSEA. The CDR3 has 13 amino acids. The ends were cut back, 4 bases at V and 4 bases at J, with 10 bases in the middle. CDR3 amino acids: CSVGGPGTGELFF. The CDR3, as DNA: TGCAGCGTTGGGGGGCCGGGCACCGGGGAGCTGTTTTTT.

The V gene is TRBV18, the J gene TRBJ1-1, with 7 bases that match TRBD1. The ends lost 2 bases at V and 4 bases at J; junction bases unmatched: 10. CDR3 length: 16 residues. Per the germline V gene, CDR1 is KGHSH and CDR2 is LQKENI. In nucleotides, the CDR3 is TGTGCCAGCTCACCAACAGGGGCGTATCTGGGCACTGAAGCTTTCTTT. It encodes CASSPTGAYLGTEAFF.

The V and J genes are TRBV4-3 and TRBJ1-2, with 8 positions matching TRBD1. The CDR3 totals 16 residues. J gave up 4 bases and V 3 bases, and 10 bases lay outside the gene matches. CDR1 is LGHNA and CDR2 is YSLEER in the germline V gene. CDR3 sequence: CASSHLGQGVSYGYTF. CDR3 coding DNA: TGCGCCAGCAGCCATCTAGGACAGGGTGTGAGCTATGGCTACACCTTC.

This chain links TRBV11-2 with TRBJ1-5, with 12 bases fitting TRBD1. Trimming took 3 bases from V and 7 from J; bases not matched to a gene: 4. This CDR3 is 15 amino acids long. Germline V CDR1 and CDR2: SGHAT, FQNNGV. The CDR3 reads CASSFGTGGQQPQHF. The CDR3 bases are TGTGCCAGCAGCTTCGGGACAGGGGGCCAACAGCCCCAGCATTTT.

The rearrangement uses TRBV7-8 and TRBJ2-7; D is ambiguous. This CDR3 contains 14 residues. CDR1 is SGHVS and CDR2 is FQNEAQ in the germline V gene. The V gene lost 1 base and the J gene lost 2 bases, with 9 bases spanning the gap. The chain's CDR3 is CASSLVIPPYEQYF. In DNA form, the CDR3 reads TGTGCCAGCAGCTTAGTCATCCCGCCCTACGAGCAGTACTTC.

The chain couples TRBV19 to TRBJ2-1; D gene ambiguous. V was cut by 3 bases and J by 9 bases, with 15 bases left in between. CDR3 length: 14 residues. CDR1 LNHDA and CDR2 SQIVND come from the germline V gene (reference sequence). In nucleotides, the CDR3 is TGTGCCAGTAGTATTAGGCTGGGCGTCGGTGAGCAGTTCTTC. It encodes CASSIRLGVGEQFF.

This clone has a handful of counts. This chain uses TRBV7-9 with TRBJ1-1; 7 nucleotides line up with TRBD1. Germline V gene sequence: CDR1 SEHNR, CDR2 FQNEAQ (reference sequence). The ends lost 3 bases at V and 4 bases at J; junction bases unmatched: 5. This CDR3 comprises 14 residues. Here the CDR3 reads CASSFPRQGTEAFF. The CDR3 region has the DNA TGTGCCAGCAGCTTTCCGAGACAGGGCACTGAAGCTTTCTTT.

The chain combines TRBV5-6 with TRBJ2-2, with no clear D. Germline assignment: CDR1 SGHDT and CDR2 YYEEEE. The CDR3 covers 14 residues. The V end lost 2 bases, the J end lost 7 bases, and 12 bases lay between the germline ends. CDR3: CASSLIGSGGELFF. The CDR3 DNA reads as TGTGCCAGCAGCTTAATAGGGTCAGGCGGGGAGCTGTTTTTT.

The rearrangement links TRBV7-2 to TRBJ1-1; unclear D gene. Per the germline V gene, CDR1 is SGHTA and CDR2 is FQGNSA. The CDR3 sequence is 15 residues long. Trimming pared 0 bases from V and 2 bases from J, leaving 10 bases between. CDR3 residues: CASSLAFGGNTEAFF. CDR3 sequence (DNA): TGTGCCAGCAGCTTAGCGTTTGGCGGAAACACTGAAGCTTTCTTT.

The V gene is TRBV5-1, the J gene TRBJ2-1; 10 bases map to TRBD2. The V gene end was trimmed by 0 bases and the J gene end by 5 bases; junction bases not matched to a gene: 8. The CDR3 extends over 17 amino acids. CDR1 is SGHRS and CDR2 is YFSETQ in the germline V gene. The CDR3 DNA reads as TGCGCCAGCAGCTTGGTTTCAACTAGCGGGAACGACAATGAGCAGTTCTTC. Translated, it gives CASSLVSTSGNDNEQFF.

With respect to this clone: The same CDR3 is also encoded by other DNA sequences in this sample. The genes are TRBV28 and TRBJ2-6, with no clear D. Germline CDR1 and CDR2: MDHEN and SYDVKM. The CDR3 is 13 residues long. Trimming cost V 5 bases and J 4 bases, with 6 bases left between them. In DNA, the CDR3 is TGTGCCAGCAGTGGCAGCGGGGCCAACGTCCTGACTTTC. It codes for CASSGSGANVLTF.

This chain joins TRBV11-2 and TRBJ2-1; 8 bases agree with TRBD2. Germline lookup yields CDR1 SGHAT and CDR2 FQNNGV. Trimming took 4 bases from V and 10 from J; bases not matched to a gene: 15. The CDR3 extends over 16 amino acids. The CDR3 nucleotides are TGTGCCAGCAGCTGGGAGGGACTAGTTGGGCCCAGAGAGCAGTTCTTC. As protein: CASSWEGLVGPREQFF.

V is TRBV15 and J is TRBJ1-5, with D possibly TRBD1 on 5 matching bases. This CDR3 spans 16 amino acids. V was trimmed by 1 base and J by 0 bases, leaving 10 bases between them. In germline, CDR1 is LNHNV, CDR2 YYDKDF (reference sequence). The CDR3 loop is CATSRVRDFSNQPQHF. The CDR3 region has the DNA TGTGCCACCAGCAGAGTCAGGGACTTTAGCAATCAGCCCCAGCATTTT.

The chain links TRBV2 to TRBJ1-4; D not resolved. The CDR3 covers 11 residues. The germline gives CDR1 SNHLY, CDR2 FYNNEI. V lost 4 bases and J lost 7, with 4 bases in between. CDR3 sequence reads: CASSGTEKLFF. CDR3 nucleotides: TGTGCCAGCAGTGGGACTGAAAAACTGTTTTTT.

Comment on this clone: The sample contains more than one DNA sequence encoding this CDR3. The chain uses TRBV5-1 and TRBJ1-1, with D perhaps matching TRBD1 (5 bases). The CDR3 sequence is 16 residues long. Germline loops: CDR1 SGHRS, CDR2 YFSETQ. Deletions cut 0 bases from V and 0 bases from J, with 12 bases between. The CDR3 sequence: CASSLVRDSMNTEAFF. CDR3 in DNA: TGCGCCAGCAGCTTGGTCCGGGACTCAATGAACACTGAAGCTTTCTTT.

The V and J genes are TRBV21-1 and TRBJ2-7; the table names TRBD2, a call not compared with the DNA. TRBV21-1 is assigned pseudogene status. The CDR3 runs to 18 residues. CDR3 loop: CASSKIGRLARVSYEQYF. Written as DNA, the CDR3 is TGTGCCAGCAGCAAAATAGGGCGGCTAGCCCGTGTCTCCTACGAGCAGTACTTC.

This sequence joins TRBV27 and TRBJ1-4; maybe TRBD1 (5 bases). The CDR3 sequence is 15 residues long. With 2 bases removed from V and 5 bases from J, the gap between germline ends came to 12 bases. CDR1 is MNHEY and CDR2 is SMNVEV in the germline V gene (reference sequence). CDR3 nucleotides: TGTGCCAGCAGTTTAAGGTGGGACCTAAATGAAAAACTGTTTTTT. As protein: CASSLRWDLNEKLFF.

The V call is TRBV29-1, the J call TRBJ1-1; D is ambiguous. Germline V CDR1 and CDR2: SQVTM, ANQGSEA. V was shortened by 5 bases and J by 0 bases, with 10 bases between the two germline ends. The CDR3 loop spans 13 amino acids. This CDR3 is CSVSVALNTEAFF. CDR3 DNA sequence: TGCAGCGTTTCCGTCGCCCTGAACACTGAAGCTTTCTTT.

The rearrangement uses TRBV7-3 and TRBJ2-2, with D maybe TRBD2 (6 bases). The germline V gene encodes CDR1 SGHTA and CDR2 FQGTGA. The V end lost 5 bases, the J end lost 6 bases, and 10 bases lay between the germline ends. CDR3 length equals 13 residues. This CDR3 reads CASSPGGAGELFF. CDR3 in DNA: TGTGCCAGCAGCCCAGGAGGGGCCGGGGAGCTGTTTTTT.

This clone was observed a single time. This rearrangement joins TRBV7-9 to TRBJ2-7, with TRBD2 as a possible D gene (6 bases). The CDR3 covers 16 residues. The V gene lost 5 bases and the J gene lost 1 base, with 18 bases spanning the gap. Germline CDR1 reads SEHNR; CDR2 reads FQNEAQ (reference sequence). As DNA, the CDR3 is TGTGCCAGCAGCACTCGGGGAGGTCCCAATTCCTACGAGCAGTACTTC. Encoded protein: CASSTRGGPNSYEQYF.

With regard to this clone: The identical CDR3 is also encoded by other nucleotide sequences in the sample. The rearrangement joins TRBV5-1 to TRBJ2-7; D not resolved. V lost 0 bases and J 2 bases, leaving 9 bases between the germline ends. CDR3 length: 14 residues. Germline V gives CDR1 SGHRS, CDR2 YFSETQ. As DNA, the CDR3 is TGCGCCAGCAGCTTGGCCGCAGGTCCCTACGAGCAGTACTTC. It encodes CASSLAAGPYEQYF.

This clone was observed a single time. The rearrangement links TRBV5-1 to TRBJ2-5; 14 nucleotides match TRBD2. This CDR3 is 15 amino acids long. Losses at the gene ends were 3 bases for V and 9 bases for J; bases not matched to a gene: 7. Looked up from germline, CDR1 is SGHRS and CDR2 is YFSETQ. CDR3 bases: TGCGCCAGCAGCTCCGGGACTAGCGGGAGTTCGGCCCAGTACTTC. Translating gives CASSSGTSGSSAQYF.

This sequence joins TRBV7-2 and TRBJ1-1; D unclear. V lost 1 base, J lost 5 bases, and 11 bases lay in between. Germline CDR1 SGHTA, CDR2 FQGNSA. This CDR3 contains 14 residues. The CDR3 here is CASSLVVGSTEAFF. The CDR3 nucleotides are TGTGCCAGCAGCTTAGTGGTGGGTTCGACTGAAGCTTTCTTT.

The chain uses TRBV4-1 and TRBJ2-1; 8 bases line up with TRBD2. Germline V lookup: CDR1 MGHRA, CDR2 YSYEKL. The V segment lost 2 bases and the J segment 3 bases; nucleotides outside the gene matches: 12. This CDR3 region has 18 residues. The CDR3 loop reads CASSQRAPGLEVYNEQFF. The CDR3 DNA sequence: TGCGCCAGCAGCCAAAGGGCTCCGGGACTAGAGGTCTACAATGAGCAGTTCTTC.

The rearrangement links TRBV9 to TRBJ2-3, with a possible D match to TRBD1 (6 bases). The CDR3 length is 15 residues. Trimming removed 4 bases from V and 2 bases from J, with 14 bases in between. CDR1 is SGDLS and CDR2 is YYNGEE in the germline V gene. CDR3 loop: CASSPAQGITDTQYF. DNA for the CDR3: TGTGCCAGCAGCCCCGCCCAGGGGATCACAGATACGCAGTATTTT.

V is TRBV6-5 and J is TRBJ2-4, with D possibly TRBD1 on 6 matching bases. The V gene's germline CDR1 is MNHEY and CDR2 SVGAGI. With 5 bases removed from V and 6 bases from J, the gap between germline ends came to 14 bases. The CDR3 has 14 residues. This CDR3 reads CASSLTRDINIQYF. The DNA for the CDR3 is TGTGCCAGCAGTCTCACCCGGGACATAAACATTCAGTACTTC.

To note about this clone: Other DNA sequences within the sample encode an identical CDR3. V usage is TRBV30 and J usage is TRBJ2-3; D might be TRBD1 (6 bases). V shed 0 bases and J shed 4 bases, with 8 bases lying between them. The CDR3 consists of 13 residues. Germline CDR1 and CDR2: GTSNPN and SVGIG (reference sequence). The CDR3 nucleotides are TGTGCCTGGAGTGTTCCAGGGGCAGATACGCAGTATTTT. It specifies CAWSVPGADTQYF.